Each of the 29 T cell receptor beta chains below was sequenced from the same sample in a study of cytomegalovirus exposure and HLA in healthy donors. The data were produced by immunoSEQ multiplex PCR, yet TCRdb's version contains in-frame clones alone and is incomplete. The sample has around 200,000 clones; around 88% are singletons. Sequencing was performed on PBMCs. The receptors were sampled from a woman aged 18-35 years in good health and CMV-seronegative.

The gene calls are TRBV5-6 and TRBJ2-2; perhaps TRBD2 as D (6 bases). The CDR3 covers 15 residues. Germline values: CDR1 SGHDT, CDR2 YYEEEE. The ends were cut back, 4 bases at V and 7 bases at J, with 17 bases in the middle. This chain's CDR3 is CASSPPPGVDGELFF. The CDR3 DNA reads as TGTGCCAGCAGCCCGCCACCGGGAGTGGACGGGGAGCTGTTTTTT.

The count of this clone is one. J is TRBJ2-5 and V is TRBV7-8; D is perhaps TRBD1 (6 bases). This CDR3 contains 17 residues. The ends were cut back, 0 bases at V and 2 bases at J, with 16 bases in the middle. Germline values: CDR1 SGHVS, CDR2 FQNEAQ. Here the CDR3 reads CASSLAAREGEQETQYF. In DNA, the CDR3 is TGTGCCAGCAGCTTAGCGGCCCGCGAGGGGGAGCAAGAGACCCAGTACTTC.

The V gene is TRBV18, the J gene TRBJ2-7; perhaps TRBD2 as D (5 bases). Germline V lookup: CDR1 KGHSH, CDR2 LQKENI. V was pared by 4 bases and J by 5 bases, with 27 bases between. The CDR3 contains 18 residues. The CDR3, as DNA: TGTGCCAGCTCACGATGGACGGGGTCGAGCAATGGGGTCGACGAGCAGTACTTC. Protein product: CASSRWTGSSNGVDEQYF.

This clone has a single count. The chain has TRBV5-1 and TRBJ2-1; no clear D. The CDR3 spans 12 residues. V lost 0 bases to trimming and J lost 8 bases, with 6 bases between them. Germline V CDR1 and CDR2: SGHRS, YFSETQ. The CDR3 DNA is TGCGCCAGCAGCTTGGATAGAGATGAGCAGTTCTTC. The encoded protein is CASSLDRDEQFF. Supplemented by reference TRBV5-1 and TRBJ2-1, the full variable domain reads KAGVTQTPRYLIKTRGQQVTLSCSPISGHRSVSWYQQTPGQGLQFLFEYFSETQRNKGNFPGRFSGRQFSNSRSEMNVSTLELGDSALYLCASSLDRDEQFFGPGTRLTVL.

The chain employs TRBV27 and TRBJ2-1, with D perhaps TRBD1 (5 bases). Trimming left V 2 bases short and J 5 bases short, with 13 bases between. Germline values: CDR1 MNHEY, CDR2 SMNVEV (reference sequence). CDR3 length: 15 residues. The CDR3 sequence is CASSLRAGIDNEQFF. CDR3 bases: TGTGCCAGCAGTTTACGGGCAGGGATCGACAATGAGCAGTTCTTC.

The rearrangement joins TRBV27 to TRBJ2-7, with 7 positions matching TRBD1. This CDR3 has 16 amino acids. V lost 6 bases to trimming and J lost 6 bases; unmatched junction nucleotides: 17. Germline V gene lookup returns CDR1 MNHEY and CDR2 SMNVEV (reference sequence). CDR3 sequence reads: CASRSFETGLGGEQYF. The CDR3 DNA sequence: TGTGCCAGCAGGTCATTCGAGACAGGGCTGGGTGGCGAGCAGTACTTC.

This sequence joins TRBV2 and TRBJ2-1; 9 bases line up with TRBD2. The CDR3 length is 15 residues. The trim removed 1 base at V and 8 bases at J, leaving 6 bases unmatched. Germline CDR1 SNHLY, CDR2 FYNNEI. CDR3 sequence: CASSEDSGRIYEQFF. The CDR3 region has the DNA TGTGCCAGCAGTGAAGATAGCGGGAGAATCTATGAGCAGTTCTTC.

J is TRBJ2-7 and V is TRBV13; TRBD1 might be the D (6 bases). The CDR3 is 12 residues long. In germline, CDR1 is PRHDT, CDR2 FYEKMQ (reference sequence). Trimming pared 7 bases from V and 4 bases from J, leaving 11 bases between. CDR3 coding DNA: TGTGCCAGCACCGCCCAGGGGTACGAGCAGTACTTC. Translating gives CASTAQGYEQYF.

Here the CDR3 DNA reads TGTGCCAGCAGCAAACGGTGGACAGGGGATCGCTACGAGCAGTACTTC. Residues: CASSKRWTGDRYEQYF. The chain recombines TRBV21-1 with TRBJ2-7; the tabulated D call, TRBD1, remains unverified against the DNA. TRBV21-1 is a pseudogene. This CDR3 contains 16 residues.

The chain recombines TRBV11-2 with TRBJ2-3; 14 bases align to TRBD2. From germline, CDR1 is SGHAT and CDR2 FQNNGV. The CDR3 spans 19 residues. The junction had 12 bases not matched to a gene; V was cut back by 3 bases and J by 4 bases. Here the CDR3 reads CASSFSGTSGRAVPDTQYF. CDR3 in DNA: TGTGCCAGCAGCTTTTCCGGGACTAGCGGGAGAGCCGTTCCAGATACGCAGTATTTT. Supplemented by reference TRBV11-2 and TRBJ2-3, the full variable domain reads EAGVAQSPRYKIIEKRQSVAFWCNPISGHATLYWYQQILGQGPKLLIQFQNNGVVDDSQLPKDRFSAERLKGVDSTLKIQPAKLEDSAVYLCASSFSGTSGRAVPDTQYFGPGTRLTVL.

The chain combines TRBV5-6 with TRBJ2-2; 9 bases are shared with TRBD1. CDR1 is SGHDT and CDR2 is YYEEEE in the germline V gene. Germline trimming cut 4 bases from V and 6 bases from J; bases unmatched to any gene: 19. This CDR3 is built from 19 residues. The CDR3 loop is CASSQTMVVWDRASGELFF. For the CDR3, the DNA is TGTGCCAGCAGCCAGACCATGGTGGTCTGGGACAGGGCCTCCGGGGAGCTGTTTTTT.

CDR3 protein: CSVEGGRGQPQHF. The CDR3 coding sequence is TGCAGCGTTGAAGGGGGCAGGGGTCAGCCCCAGCATTTT. The chain links TRBV29-1 to TRBJ1-5, with a tentative D call TRBD1 (6 bases). The CDR3 length is 13 residues. V was cut by 1 base and J by 6 bases, with 10 bases left in between. The germline gives CDR1 SQVTM, CDR2 ANQGSEA.

The rearrangement uses TRBV11-2 and TRBJ2-1; a possible D gene is TRBD2 (6 bases). The V gene lost 6 bases and the J gene lost 0 bases, with 15 bases spanning the gap. The CDR3 length is 16 residues. CDR1 and CDR2 from the germline V gene are SGHAT and FQNNGV. In nucleotides, the CDR3 is TGTGCCAGCAGTGACCGCGGGGTCAGCTCCTACAATGAGCAGTTCTTC. Encoded protein: CASSDRGVSSYNEQFF.

This clone was seen just once. This CDR3 is CAWSPARGQPQHF. In DNA, the CDR3 is TGTGCCTGGAGTCCCGCCAGGGGACAGCCCCAGCATTTT. The chain recombines TRBV30 with TRBJ1-5; a weak D match, TRBD1 (6 bases). Trimming took off 2 bases at V and 7 bases at J, with 12 bases between the two ends. Per the germline V gene, CDR1 is GTSNPN and CDR2 is SVGIG (reference sequence). This CDR3 has 13 residues.

With respect to this clone: Other DNA sequences from this sample encode an identical CDR3 as well. The chain combines TRBV7-8 with TRBJ2-7, with 7 bases lining up with TRBD2. The V gene's germline CDR1 is SGHVS and CDR2 FQNEAQ. CDR3 length equals 13 residues. Trimming removed 5 bases from V and 3 bases from J; junction bases left unmatched: 4. CDR3 region: CASSLGGGYEQYF. The CDR3 DNA follows: TGTGCCAGCAGCCTGGGGGGGGGCTACGAGCAGTACTTC.

The CDR3 loop reads CASSQARVAGGGDTQYF. The CDR3, as DNA: TGTGCCAGCAGCCAAGCCCGAGTAGCGGGAGGGGGAGATACGCAGTATTTT. The rearrangement uses TRBV4-2 and TRBJ2-3, with TRBD2 matching 11 bases. The trim removed 1 base at V and 5 bases at J, leaving 8 bases unmatched. The CDR3 length is 17 residues. The V gene's germline CDR1 is LGHNA and CDR2 YNFKEQ.

This clone was found a few times. The J gene is TRBJ1-2, the V gene TRBV29-1, with 7 positions matching TRBD1. CDR1 SQVTM and CDR2 ANQGSEA come from the germline V gene. Trimming at V came to 2 bases and at J to 2 bases, leaving 2 bases not matched to a gene. The CDR3 is made up of 13 amino acids. The CDR3 is CSVERQGNYGYTF. CDR3 nucleotides: TGCAGCGTTGAAAGACAGGGCAACTATGGCTACACCTTC.

The chain joins TRBV5-1 to TRBJ2-1; tentative D call: TRBD1 (6 bases). The germline V gene has CDR1 SGHRS and CDR2 YFSETQ. Trimming left V 4 bases short and J 0 bases short, with 11 bases between. This CDR3 contains 15 residues. CDR3 protein: CASSRTVSSYNEQFF. CDR3 sequence (DNA): TGCGCCAGCAGCCGGACAGTAAGCTCCTACAATGAGCAGTTCTTC.

The chain couples TRBV4-1 to TRBJ2-5; D unclear. From germline, CDR1 is MGHRA and CDR2 YSYEKL. V was shortened by 6 bases and J by 0 bases, with 8 bases between the two germline ends. The CDR3 loop spans 13 amino acids. The CDR3 sequence is CASRPVNQETQYF. CDR3 DNA sequence: TGCGCCAGCAGACCGGTCAACCAAGAGACCCAGTACTTC.

This chain connects TRBV6-5 to TRBJ2-4, with 7 bases identical to TRBD1. Germline CDR1 is MNHEY and CDR2 is SVGAGI. This CDR3 contains 15 residues. The trim removed 6 bases at V and 4 bases at J, leaving 9 bases unmatched. This CDR3 reads CASSRGQPPKNIQYF. CDR3 bases: TGTGCCAGCAGCCGGGGACAGCCGCCTAAAAACATTCAGTACTTC.

The table lists this clone with a few counts. This chain uses TRBV6-1 with TRBJ2-7, with D unresolved. Trimming removed 4 bases at V and 3 bases at J, with 10 bases between. The germline V gene encodes CDR1 MNHNS and CDR2 SASEGT. The CDR3 is 13 amino acids. Written as DNA, the CDR3 is TGTGCCAGCAGTGCTTTTAGCCGCTACGAGCAGTACTTC. This translates into CASSAFSRYEQYF.

The V gene is TRBV28, the J gene TRBJ2-1; perhaps TRBD2 as D (6 bases). V was cut by 6 bases and J by 0 bases, with 18 bases left in between. The CDR3 has 17 residues. CDR1 MDHEN and CDR2 SYDVKM come from the germline V gene. The CDR3 DNA is TGTGCCAGCAGATCTCCCTGGGACTCCAACTCCTACAATGAGCAGTTCTTC. Protein: CASRSPWDSNSYNEQFF.

V gene TRBV4-1 combines with J gene TRBJ2-7, with TRBD2 matching 8 bases. Germline V gene sequence: CDR1 MGHRA, CDR2 YSYEKL. The CDR3 runs 15 residues. J gave up 0 bases and V 1 base, and 2 bases lay outside the gene matches. CDR3 protein: CASSQGSGASYEQYF. In DNA form, the CDR3 reads TGCGCCAGCAGCCAAGGTAGCGGGGCCTCCTACGAGCAGTACTTC.

This sequence joins TRBV6-5 and TRBJ2-7, with D unclear. Germline assignment: CDR1 MNHEY and CDR2 SVGAGI. The CDR3 consists of 13 residues. With 1 base removed from V and 4 bases from J, the gap between germline ends came to 8 bases. The CDR3 region is CASSYYISYEQYF. CDR3 in DNA: TGTGCCAGCAGTTACTACATCTCGTACGAGCAGTACTTC.

In its sample, this clone was seen once. V is TRBV27 and J is TRBJ2-7; D is unclear. Germline V lookup: CDR1 MNHEY, CDR2 SMNVEV (reference sequence). The V end was cut by 5 bases, the J end by 5 bases, with 19 bases between. CDR3 length: 15 amino acids. CDR3 sequence reads: CASSLYVENPHEQYF. CDR3 nucleotide sequence: TGTGCCAGCAGTCTATACGTGGAGAACCCCCACGAGCAGTACTTC.

The CDR3 DNA sequence: TGTGCCAGCATCCGGACAGGCTATGGCTACACCTTC. It is translated as CASIRTGYGYTF. The rearrangement links TRBV28 to TRBJ1-2, with TRBD1 matching over 7 bases. CDR1 is MDHEN and CDR2 is SYDVKM in the germline V gene. V was clipped by 7 bases and J by 4 bases; unmatched bases: 3. There are 12 residues in the CDR3.

V gene TRBV2 combines with J gene TRBJ2-1, with TRBD2 matching 8 bases. The V gene's germline CDR1 is SNHLY and CDR2 FYNNEI. The V gene end was trimmed by 3 bases and the J gene end by 6 bases; junction bases not matched to a gene: 4. This CDR3 region has 14 residues. The CDR3 reads CASSDPGGRNEQFF. In DNA form, the CDR3 reads TGTGCCAGCAGTGACCCGGGAGGGCGCAATGAGCAGTTCTTC.

This clone was detected only a few times. The chain recombines TRBV10-1 with TRBJ1-5, with TRBD1 matching over 9 bases. Per the germline V gene, CDR1 is WNHNN and CDR2 is SYGVQD (reference sequence). The length of the CDR3 is 15 residues. V shed 6 bases and J 3 bases; nucleotides not matched to a gene: 6. The CDR3 sequence: CASRPGQGNNQPQHF. In nucleotides, the CDR3 is TGCGCCAGCAGACCGGGACAGGGAAACAATCAGCCCCAGCATTTT.

The V gene is TRBV27, the J gene TRBJ2-3; D is undetermined. Germline-derived CDR1 and CDR2 are MNHEY and SMNVEV (reference sequence). V lost 1 base, J lost 1 base, and 3 bases lay in between. This CDR3 has 13 amino acids. CDR3 sequence reads: CASSLFGTDTQYF. CDR3 DNA sequence: TGTGCCAGCAGTTTATTCGGCACAGATACGCAGTATTTT.